The following is a TCR beta chain sequence with its context. Using immunoSEQ multiplex PCR, the repertoire was profiled, and TCRdb retains in-frame clones only, with some absent. This sample carries roughly 50,000 clones, 80% to 95% of them seen once, and the ten largest clones take roughly 4.5%. The V end was cut by 3 bases, the J end by 0 bases, with 8 bases between. This CDR3 has 15 amino acids. The germline gives CDR1 SEHNR, CDR2 FQNEAQ (reference sequence). The data stem from a study of technical replicates of blood from a few donors. The sample comprised PBMCs. The rearrangement uses TRBV7-9 and TRBJ2-2; a possible D gene is TRBD1 (6 bases). The receptor comes from a human donor in good health. Some clones in this sample may be carry-over from other donors' samples. The CDR3 DNA is TGTGCCAGCAGCTTGCGGACAGCGAACACCGGGGAGCTGTTTTTT. Its protein is CASSLRTANTGELFF.